Listed below are T cell receptor beta chains from one sample, sequenced in a study of blood T cell repertoires in COVID-19. Data came from immunoSEQ multiplex PCR; TCRdb stores just in-frame clones and leaves some out. The sample yields 150,000 or so clones, around nine tenths seen once. Sequenced: peripheral blood. The receptors derive from a woman in her seventies with COVID-19, enrolled during active disease. CDR3s include the opening cysteine and the closing phenylalanine or tryptophan. The D gene is left open where the match is weak. Rows give clone size only sometimes, using once, few, many, or a class for an expanded clone.

j_call: TRBJ2-7
clone_size: -
d_call: TRBD1
v_call: TRBV20-1
cdr3_aa: CSASPTTGGYEQYF
cdr3_nt: TGCAGTGCTAGTCCCACGACAGGGGGCTACGAGCAGTACTTC

j_call: TRBJ2-3
clone_size: -
d_call: TRBD2
v_call: TRBV5-1
cdr3_aa: CASSLVLAAQDTQYF
cdr3_nt: TGCGCCAGCAGCTTGGTACTAGCGGCGCAAGATACGCAGTATTTT

j_call: TRBJ1-2
clone_size: -
d_call: -
v_call: TRBV7-9
cdr3_aa: CASSLAGGAPYGYTF
cdr3_nt: TGTGCCAGCAGCTTAGCGGGAGGGGCGCCCTATGGCTACACCTTC

j_call: TRBJ2-5
clone_size: -
d_call: -
v_call: TRBV7-2
cdr3_aa: CASSRQVISQETQYF
cdr3_nt: TGTGCCAGCAGCAGACAGGTGATTAGCCAAGAGACCCAGTACTTC

j_call: TRBJ1-2
clone_size: -
d_call: -
v_call: TRBV6-5
cdr3_aa: CASSTGWAGGYTF
cdr3_nt: TGTGCCAGCAGCACCGGATGGGCGGGCGGCTACACCTTC

j_call: TRBJ2-3
clone_size: -
d_call: -
v_call: TRBV28
cdr3_aa: CASSLGGSGDTQYF
cdr3_nt: TGTGCCAGCAGTTTAGGGGGGTCGGGAGATACGCAGTATTTT

j_call: TRBJ2-4
clone_size: -
d_call: TRBD2
v_call: TRBV2
cdr3_aa: CASAPVSGVDIQYF
cdr3_nt: TGTGCCAGCGCCCCGGTTAGCGGGGTTGACATTCAGTACTTC

j_call: TRBJ2-7
clone_size: -
d_call: -
v_call: TRBV13
cdr3_aa: CASRARGYEQYF
cdr3_nt: TGTGCCAGCAGGGCACGCGGCTACGAGCAGTACTTC

j_call: TRBJ2-1
clone_size: -
d_call: TRBD1
v_call: TRBV4-1
cdr3_aa: CASSSTGGSYNEQFF
cdr3_nt: TGCGCCAGCAGCTCAACAGGGGGCTCCTACAATGAGCAGTTCTTC

j_call: TRBJ1-2
clone_size: -
d_call: -
v_call: TRBV6-2/TRBV6-3
cdr3_aa: CASSYSPGRGYTF
cdr3_nt: TGTGCCAGCAGTTACTCTCCAGGGCGTGGCTACACCTTC

j_call: TRBJ1-5
clone_size: -
d_call: TRBD1
v_call: TRBV19
cdr3_aa: CASRIKGQGNQPQHF
cdr3_nt: TGTGCCAGCAGAATCAAAGGACAGGGGAATCAGCCCCAGCATTTT

j_call: TRBJ2-3
clone_size: -
d_call: TRBD2
v_call: TRBV7-3
cdr3_aa: CASSPPGLADTQYF
cdr3_nt: TGTGCCAGCAGCCCCCCCGGACTAGCCGATACGCAGTATTTT

j_call: TRBJ1-5
clone_size: once
d_call: -
v_call: TRBV10-3
cdr3_aa: CAISEIGGGDQPQHF
cdr3_nt: TGTGCCATCAGTGAGATAGGCGGGGGCGATCAGCCCCAGCATTTT

j_call: TRBJ1-2
clone_size: -
d_call: -
v_call: TRBV10-3
cdr3_aa: CAISESRADANGYTF
cdr3_nt: TGTGCCATCAGTGAGTCGAGGGCAGACGCAAATGGCTACACCTTC

j_call: TRBJ2-3
clone_size: -
d_call: -
v_call: TRBV9
cdr3_aa: CASSVAGSGPSTDTQYF
cdr3_nt: TGTGCCAGCAGCGTAGCCGGAAGCGGGCCTAGCACAGATACGCAGTATTTT

j_call: TRBJ1-3
clone_size: -
d_call: -
v_call: TRBV3-1/TRBV3-2
cdr3_aa: CASSQSRTVSGNTIYF
cdr3_nt: TGTGCCAGCAGCCAATCCAGGACAGTCTCTGGAAACACCATATATTTT

j_call: TRBJ1-6
clone_size: -
d_call: TRBD1
v_call: TRBV19
cdr3_aa: CASSIADRLTNSPLHF
cdr3_nt: TGTGCCAGTAGTATAGCGGACAGGTTGACGAATTCACCCCTCCACTTT

j_call: TRBJ2-7
clone_size: once
d_call: TRBD2
v_call: TRBV27
cdr3_aa: CASRGLGGTYEQYF
cdr3_nt: TGTGCCAGCAGGGGACTAGGAGGAACCTACGAGCAGTACTTC

j_call: TRBJ2-7
clone_size: -
d_call: TRBD2
v_call: TRBV11-1
cdr3_aa: CASSSATSGGAYEQYF
cdr3_nt: TGTGCCAGCAGCTCCGCGACTAGCGGGGGAGCCTACGAGCAGTACTTC

j_call: TRBJ1-2
clone_size: -
d_call: -
v_call: TRBV11-2
cdr3_aa: CASSLEGFHGYTF
cdr3_nt: TGTGCCAGCAGCTTGGAGGGGTTCCATGGCTACACCTTC

j_call: TRBJ2-2
clone_size: -
d_call: -
v_call: TRBV5-1
cdr3_aa: CASSLVTGGTGELFF
cdr3_nt: TGCGCCAGCAGCTTGGTAACGGGCGGGACCGGGGAGCTGTTTTTT

j_call: TRBJ2-6
clone_size: -
d_call: TRBD1
v_call: TRBV9
cdr3_aa: CASSARQGPSGANVLTF
cdr3_nt: TGTGCCAGCAGCGCCCGACAGGGACCTTCCGGGGCCAACGTCCTGACTTTC

j_call: TRBJ1-4
clone_size: -
d_call: -
v_call: TRBV7-2
cdr3_aa: CASSLAGQQNEKLFF
cdr3_nt: TGTGCCAGCAGCTTAGCGGGACAACAAAATGAAAAACTGTTTTTT

j_call: TRBJ1-2
clone_size: -
d_call: -
v_call: TRBV5-4
cdr3_aa: CASSDAGSNYGYTF
cdr3_nt: TGTGCCAGCAGCGACGCGGGATCTAACTATGGCTACACCTTC

j_call: TRBJ2-3
clone_size: -
d_call: -
v_call: TRBV4-1
cdr3_aa: CASAGLTGGPDTQYF
cdr3_nt: TGCGCCAGCGCGGGGCTAACGGGGGGCCCCGATACGCAGTATTTT

j_call: TRBJ1-1
clone_size: -
d_call: TRBD1
v_call: TRBV6-6
cdr3_aa: CASNNRGGDTEAFF
cdr3_nt: TGTGCCAGCAACAACAGGGGGGGAGACACTGAAGCTTTCTTT

j_call: TRBJ1-2
clone_size: -
d_call: -
v_call: TRBV11-2
cdr3_aa: CASSLDPHPNYGYTF
cdr3_nt: TGTGCCAGCAGCTTAGACCCACACCCTAACTATGGCTACACCTTC

j_call: TRBJ2-3
clone_size: -
d_call: TRBD1
v_call: TRBV5-1
cdr3_aa: CASSKGQGGTDTQYF
cdr3_nt: TGCGCCAGCAGCAAGGGACAGGGGGGCACAGATACGCAGTATTTT

j_call: TRBJ2-1
clone_size: -
d_call: TRBD1
v_call: TRBV27
cdr3_aa: CASSFYRGFSYNEQFF
cdr3_nt: TGTGCCAGCAGTTTCTACAGGGGTTTTTCCTACAATGAGCAGTTCTTC

j_call: TRBJ2-1
clone_size: -
d_call: TRBD2
v_call: TRBV7-9
cdr3_aa: CASSLVLAGYNEQFF
cdr3_nt: TGTGCCAGCAGCTTAGTGTTAGCGGGTTACAATGAGCAGTTCTTC

j_call: TRBJ2-7
clone_size: -
d_call: TRBD1
v_call: TRBV30
cdr3_aa: CAWSPPGQAYEQYF
cdr3_nt: TGTGCCTGGAGTCCTCCGGGACAGGCGTACGAGCAGTACTTC

j_call: TRBJ1-1
clone_size: -
d_call: TRBD1
v_call: TRBV10-3
cdr3_aa: CAIRSDRENTEAFF
cdr3_nt: TGTGCCATCAGATCGGACAGGGAGAACACTGAAGCTTTCTTT

j_call: TRBJ1-1
clone_size: -
d_call: -
v_call: TRBV30
cdr3_aa: CAWSQGRSTEAFF
cdr3_nt: TGTGCCTGGAGTCAGGGCCGAAGCACTGAAGCTTTCTTT

j_call: TRBJ2-5
clone_size: -
d_call: -
v_call: TRBV7-9
cdr3_aa: CASSQVEGYQETQYF
cdr3_nt: TGTGCCAGCAGCCAGGTGGAGGGGTACCAAGAGACCCAGTACTTC

j_call: TRBJ2-1
clone_size: -
d_call: -
v_call: TRBV7-8
cdr3_aa: CASSLAGGWGGGDNEQFF
cdr3_nt: TGTGCCAGCAGCTTAGCGGGTGGTTGGGGCGGGGGCGACAATGAGCAGTTCTTC

j_call: TRBJ1-5
clone_size: -
d_call: TRBD1
v_call: TRBV2
cdr3_aa: CASRGTGNQPQHF
cdr3_nt: TGTGCCAGCAGGGGGACAGGCAATCAGCCCCAGCATTTT

j_call: TRBJ1-5
clone_size: -
d_call: TRBD1
v_call: TRBV19
cdr3_aa: CASSGRTGTGQPQHF
cdr3_nt: TGTGCCAGTAGTGGACGGACAGGGACGGGTCAGCCCCAGCATTTT

j_call: TRBJ2-7
clone_size: -
d_call: -
v_call: TRBV7-2
cdr3_aa: CASSFTEGYSYEQYF
cdr3_nt: TGTGCCAGCAGCTTCACGGAGGGGTACTCCTACGAGCAGTACTTC

j_call: TRBJ1-2
clone_size: -
d_call: TRBD1
v_call: TRBV29-1
cdr3_aa: CSGGQGVFDYGYTF
cdr3_nt: TGCAGCGGCGGACAGGGGGTATTCGACTATGGCTACACCTTC

j_call: TRBJ2-7
clone_size: -
d_call: TRBD1
v_call: TRBV3-1/TRBV3-2
cdr3_aa: CASSGQGYEQYF
cdr3_nt: TGTGCCAGCAGCGGACAGGGCTACGAGCAGTACTTC

j_call: TRBJ2-6
clone_size: -
d_call: -
v_call: TRBV28
cdr3_aa: CASTSPLSGANVLTF
cdr3_nt: TGTGCCAGCACCTCCCCACTCTCTGGGGCCAACGTCCTGACTTTC

j_call: TRBJ1-2
clone_size: -
d_call: -
v_call: TRBV7-9
cdr3_aa: CASSLAGRFQGRTGYTF
cdr3_nt: TGTGCCAGCAGCTTAGCCGGACGGTTCCAGGGGCGTACTGGCTACACCTTC

j_call: TRBJ1-2
clone_size: -
d_call: -
v_call: TRBV5-5
cdr3_aa: CASSLGLIYGYTF
cdr3_nt: TGTGCCAGCAGCTTGGGGCTTATCTATGGCTACACCTTC

j_call: TRBJ2-7
clone_size: -
d_call: -
v_call: TRBV3-1/TRBV3-2
cdr3_aa: CASSQGRVGVGEQYF
cdr3_nt: TGTGCCAGCAGCCAAGGTCGGGTCGGGGTTGGCGAGCAGTACTTC

j_call: TRBJ1-4
clone_size: -
d_call: -
v_call: TRBV5-6
cdr3_aa: CASSLLASEKLFF
cdr3_nt: TGTGCCAGCAGCTTGTTGGCAAGTGAAAAACTGTTTTTT

j_call: TRBJ1-2
clone_size: -
d_call: -
v_call: TRBV5-6
cdr3_aa: CASSLGRQVYGYTF
cdr3_nt: TGTGCCAGCAGCTTGGGCAGACAGGTCTATGGCTACACCTTC

j_call: TRBJ2-5
clone_size: -
d_call: -
v_call: TRBV6-5
cdr3_aa: CASSYSVPSESGTQYF
cdr3_nt: TGTGCCAGCAGTTACTCGGTGCCTAGCGAGAGCGGGACCCAGTACTTC

j_call: TRBJ2-1
clone_size: -
d_call: TRBD2
v_call: TRBV12-5
cdr3_aa: CASGLVGRGRNYNEQFF
cdr3_nt: TGTGCTAGTGGTTTGGTCGGGCGGGGGAGGAACTACAATGAGCAGTTCTTC

j_call: TRBJ1-6
clone_size: -
d_call: -
v_call: TRBV5-4
cdr3_aa: CASSAGGDRRDSPLHF
cdr3_nt: TGTGCCAGCAGCGCCGGGGGGGATCGTCGGGATTCACCCCTCCACTTT

j_call: TRBJ1-1
clone_size: -
d_call: -
v_call: TRBV18
cdr3_aa: CASSPPAGGTTEAFF
cdr3_nt: TGTGCCAGCTCACCACCAGCCGGGGGGACCACTGAAGCTTTCTTT

j_call: TRBJ2-3
clone_size: -
d_call: TRBD1
v_call: TRBV19
cdr3_aa: CASSKTGGVTDTQYF
cdr3_nt: TGTGCCAGTAGTAAGACAGGGGGCGTCACAGATACGCAGTATTTT

j_call: TRBJ2-7
clone_size: -
d_call: TRBD1
v_call: TRBV13
cdr3_aa: CASSPQPDRGYEQYF
cdr3_nt: TGTGCCAGCAGCCCCCAACCGGACAGGGGTTACGAGCAGTACTTC

j_call: TRBJ2-7
clone_size: -
d_call: -
v_call: TRBV23-1
cdr3_aa: CASSQWRWYEQYF
cdr3_nt: TGCGCCAGCAGTCAATGGAGGTGGTACGAGCAGTACTTC

j_call: TRBJ1-2
clone_size: -
d_call: -
v_call: TRBV9
cdr3_aa: CASSDSDRTLLYGYTF
cdr3_nt: TGTGCCAGCAGCGACTCGGACAGAACGCTATTATATGGCTACACCTTC

j_call: TRBJ2-3
clone_size: -
d_call: -
v_call: TRBV7-6
cdr3_aa: CASSLAPRASGTDTQYF
cdr3_nt: TGTGCCAGCAGCTTAGCCCCGAGGGCTAGCGGCACAGATACGCAGTATTTT

j_call: TRBJ1-2
clone_size: -
d_call: -
v_call: TRBV28
cdr3_aa: CASTSGQYDGYTF
cdr3_nt: TGTGCCAGCACCTCCGGACAGTACGACGGCTACACCTTC

j_call: TRBJ1-1
clone_size: -
d_call: -
v_call: TRBV9
cdr3_aa: CASSVVEGEAFF
cdr3_nt: TGTGCCAGCAGCGTAGTGGAGGGTGAAGCTTTCTTT

j_call: TRBJ2-2
clone_size: -
d_call: -
v_call: TRBV5-1
cdr3_aa: CASSLGDRSSTGELFF
cdr3_nt: TGCGCCAGCAGCTTGGGAGACAGATCGTCTACCGGGGAGCTGTTTTTT